The subject of this entry is one T cell receptor beta chain. This clonotype was recorded a few times. The antigen it recognizes is unknown. Base qualities are not provided; no much larger clone lies one nucleotide away. Trimming at the junction amounts to 0 bases on V and 4 bases on J, and the germline ends lie 9 bases apart. The CDR3, cysteine through phenylalanine, is 14 amino acids long. The read is trimmed to its CDR3 DNA, 42 bases read in frame from base 1. Library prep was done by PCR. The reads were generated on an Illumina HiSeq 2500. TCR libraries were prepared with molecular barcoding, using unique molecular identifiers to normalize TCRbeta repertoire quantification. TCRdb took the public reads, trimmed them with fastp at Q25, ran MiXCR for clone calling and kept in-frame beta chains. For every CDR3 protein sequence, its rows merge into one entry that carries the most common genes and DNA. The sample data list about 610,000 distinct CDR3 sequences, and roughly 10% of these were observed just once. The ten largest clones represent less than 5% of the sample.

These data come from a study of T-cell reconstitution after alpha-beta-depleted transplantation in children (dated by TCRdb to the mid-2010s). Some background on the complete study: T-cell immune reconstitution after TCRalphabeta/CD19-depleted allogeneic hematopoietic cell transplantation in children was quantitatively tracked in the study by means of TCR repertoire profiling.

The sample was PBMCs from the stem cell graft donor, taken from the stem cell graft. The source of this sequence is a human donor who donated a stem cell graft to a child with acute myeloid leukemia. The chain employs TRBV12-3 or TRBV12-4 and TRBJ1-1; tentative D gene TRBD1, with 5 bases matching. At the DNA level, the sequence is TGTGCCAGCAGTTTAGCCGCGGGGCCCACTGAAGCTTTCTTT. Its protein product is CASSLAAGPTEAFF.